The next 5 T cell receptor beta chains were all read from a single sample in a study of cytomegalovirus exposure and HLA in healthy donors. The PCR had 60 Vbeta and 13 Jbeta primers. The table came from immunoSEQ multiplex PCR; TCRdb's copy has only in-frame clones and leaves some out. The sample data list tens of thousands of clones. Source material: PBMCs. These TCRs come from a man younger than 35 in good health and CMV-seropositive.

This chain links TRBV27 with TRBJ1-2; TRBD1 might be the D (6 bases). The V and J ends lost 5 bases and 5 bases respectively, with 18 bases between them. Germline-derived CDR1 and CDR2 are MNHEY and SMNVEV (reference sequence). The CDR3 loop spans 15 amino acids. The CDR3 here is CASSPDGGGLYGYTF. In DNA form, the CDR3 reads TGTGCCAGCAGTCCCGACGGGGGGGGCCTATATGGCTACACCTTC.

V is TRBV19 and J is TRBJ1-6; D not certain. Germline V lookup: CDR1 LNHDA, CDR2 SQIVND (reference sequence). V lost 3 bases to trimming and J lost 9 bases, with 12 bases between them. The CDR3 is made up of 14 amino acids. In nucleotides, the CDR3 is TGTGCCAGTAGTATGATACGCGGCAGTTCACCCCTCCACTTT. It is translated as CASSMIRGSSPLHF.

The chain carries TRBV11-1 and TRBJ2-1; 15 nucleotides agree with TRBD2. This CDR3 comprises 18 residues. From germline, CDR1 is SGHAT and CDR2 FQDESV (reference sequence). V lost 5 bases and J lost 10; bases outside the gene matches: 15. This CDR3 reads CASSLSLGTSGRIGEQFF. The CDR3 DNA sequence: TGTGCCAGCAGCCTATCGTTGGGGACTAGCGGGAGGATCGGGGAGCAGTTCTTC.

The CDR3 loop reads CASSLTYEQYF. The DNA for the CDR3 is TGTGCCAGCAGTCTAACCTACGAGCAGTACTTC. The genes are TRBV27 and TRBJ2-7; D unclear. V shed 5 bases and J shed 2 bases, with 4 bases lying between them. The CDR3 consists of 11 residues. CDR1 and CDR2 from the germline V gene are MNHEY and SMNVEV (reference sequence).

The J gene is TRBJ1-1, the V gene TRBV19, with 10 bases that match TRBD1. J was trimmed by 0 bases and V by 8 bases; bases with no gene match: 15. CDR3 length: 18 residues. Germline values: CDR1 LNHDA, CDR2 SQIVND (reference sequence). CDR3 residues: CASGDGSGQGFMNTEAFF. In DNA, the CDR3 is TGTGCCAGTGGGGATGGGTCGGGACAGGGGTTCATGAACACTGAAGCTTTCTTT.